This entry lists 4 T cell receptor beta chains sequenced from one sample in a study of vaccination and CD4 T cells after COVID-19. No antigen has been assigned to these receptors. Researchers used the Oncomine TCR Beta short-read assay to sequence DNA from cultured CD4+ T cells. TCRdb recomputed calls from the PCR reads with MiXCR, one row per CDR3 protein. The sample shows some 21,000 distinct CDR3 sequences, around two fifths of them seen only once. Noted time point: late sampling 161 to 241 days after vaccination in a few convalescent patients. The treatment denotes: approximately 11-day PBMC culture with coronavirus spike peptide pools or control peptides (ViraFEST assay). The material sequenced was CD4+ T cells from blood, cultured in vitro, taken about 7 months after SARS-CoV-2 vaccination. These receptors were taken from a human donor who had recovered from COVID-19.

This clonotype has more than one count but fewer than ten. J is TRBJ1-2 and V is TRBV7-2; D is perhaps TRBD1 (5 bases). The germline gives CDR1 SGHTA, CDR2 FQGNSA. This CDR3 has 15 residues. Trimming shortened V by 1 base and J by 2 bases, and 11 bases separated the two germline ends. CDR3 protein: CASSLGPGVNYGYTF. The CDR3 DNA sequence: TGTGCCAGCAGCTTAGGGCCGGGGGTAAACTATGGCTACACCTTC.

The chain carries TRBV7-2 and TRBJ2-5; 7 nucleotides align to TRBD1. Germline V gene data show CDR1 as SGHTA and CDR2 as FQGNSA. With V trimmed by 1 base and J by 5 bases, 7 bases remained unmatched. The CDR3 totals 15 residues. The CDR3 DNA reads TGTGCCAGCAGCTTAGTACAGGGGTGGGGTGAGACCCAGTACTTC. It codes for CASSLVQGWGETQYF.

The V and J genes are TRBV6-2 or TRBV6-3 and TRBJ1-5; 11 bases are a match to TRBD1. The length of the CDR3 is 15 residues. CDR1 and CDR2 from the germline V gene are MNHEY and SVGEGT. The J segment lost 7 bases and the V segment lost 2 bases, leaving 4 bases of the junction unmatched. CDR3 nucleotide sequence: TGTGCCAGCAGTTACGGACAGGGGGCGCGACAGCCCCAGCATTTT. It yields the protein CASSYGQGARQPQHF.

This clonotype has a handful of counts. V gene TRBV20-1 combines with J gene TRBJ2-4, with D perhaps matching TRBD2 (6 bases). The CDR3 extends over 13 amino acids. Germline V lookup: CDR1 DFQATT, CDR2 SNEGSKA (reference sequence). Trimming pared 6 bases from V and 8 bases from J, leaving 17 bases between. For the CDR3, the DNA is TGCAGTGCCCCAACGGGGGATTGGGACATTCAGTACTTC. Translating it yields CSAPTGDWDIQYF.